Below, one TCR beta chain is given with its context. Antigen specificity is unknown. This record belongs to a study of T cells in localized non-small cell lung cancer. Clones were sequenced by immunoSEQ multiplex PCR, and TCRdb holds only the in-frame ones, with some missing. The sample contains tens of thousands of clones, approximately 83% of which appear only once. Findings of the study overall: Uninvolved adjacent lung showed higher T cell clonality than tumor.

Germline CDR1 is MNHEY and CDR2 is SVGAGI. The CDR3 has 16 residues. V dropped 4 bases and J dropped 11; count of bases not matched to a gene: 10. The material was PBMCs, obtained before any cancer treatment. This receptor was taken from a man aged 35 to 69 with stage II lung adenocarcinoma. The rearrangement links TRBV6-5 to TRBJ2-3; 15 nucleotides agree with TRBD2. The CDR3 bases are TGTGCCAGCAGTTCCCGAGGACTAGCGGGGGGGCGAGGGCAGTATTTT. Amino acid sequence: CASSSRGLAGGRGQYF.